Shown below are 2 T cell receptor beta chains from a single sample sequenced in a study of OX40 agonist ivuxolimab in advanced cancers. The assay was immunoSEQ multiplex PCR, and TCRdb's table has in-frame clones only and misses some. The sample includes about 78,000 clones, roughly 92% of them seen just once. The specimen comprised CD4+ or CD8+ T cells sorted from blood, sampled in a trial of the OX40 agonist ivuxolimab. These receptors originate from an adult with an advanced solid tumor such as melanoma, head and neck, liver or kidney cancer.

The chain has TRBV11-2 and TRBJ2-1; TRBD1 is a possible D gene (5 bases). Germline CDR1 is SGHAT and CDR2 is FQNNGV. The length of the CDR3 is 17 residues. Trimming removed 3 bases from V and 1 base from J, with 16 bases in between. CDR3 sequence reads: CASSFPPGRGSYNEQFF. DNA for the CDR3: TGTGCCAGCAGCTTTCCTCCCGGTAGGGGATCCTACAATGAGCAGTTCTTC.

The J gene is TRBJ2-2, the V gene TRBV11-3, with TRBD2 as a possible D gene (5 bases). CDR3 length: 14 amino acids. CDR1 and CDR2 (germline): SGHNT, YENEEA. V dropped 6 bases and J dropped 1 base, with 9 bases sitting between them. The CDR3 sequence: CASSPGRNTGELFF. The CDR3 nucleotides read TGTGCCAGCAGTCCGGGAAGGAACACCGGGGAGCTGTTTTTT.